The 16 T cell receptor beta chains below all came from one sample that was sequenced in a study of identical twins. TCRdb reprocessed the 5' RACE reads with MiXCR, giving one entry per CDR3 protein. The table shows about 220,000 distinct CDR3 sequences, with 7.5% occurring only once. These same data were also listed under a study on yellow fever vaccine responses in identical twins.

Source material: memory (CD45RO+) T cells sorted from blood. The receptors were gathered from a woman younger than 30 in good health.

The V gene is TRBV12-3 or TRBV12-4, the J gene TRBJ2-3; D is perhaps TRBD1 (6 bases). This CDR3 spans 14 amino acids. Trimming removed 6 bases at V and 5 bases at J, with 15 bases between. The CDR3 DNA follows: TGTGCCAGCAGGACGGTTAGAGGGGGAGATACGCAGTATTTT. It yields the protein CASRTVRGGDTQYF.

This clonotype appeared many times. The J gene is TRBJ2-1, the V gene TRBV7-8; 11 bases map to TRBD2. Germline values: CDR1 SGHVS, CDR2 FQNEAQ. The CDR3 spans 17 residues. V lost 1 base and J lost 7; bases outside the gene matches: 9. The DNA for the CDR3 is TGTGCCAGCAGCTTAGTCGGGCTACTAGCGGGAGTGAATGAGCAGTTCTTC. This gives the protein CASSLVGLLAGVNEQFF.

For this clonotype: A much bigger clone sits one base away, suggesting this may be a read error. The gene calls are TRBV6-1 and TRBJ2-2; D ambiguous. The length of the CDR3 is 15 residues. Germline loops: CDR1 MNHNS, CDR2 SASEGT. The CDR3 sequence is CAGSLDWVNTGELFF. The CDR3 DNA follows: TGTGCCGGCAGTCTTGATTGGGTGAACACCGGGGAGCTGTTTTTT.

This clonotype has a handful of counts. The CDR3 sequence is CASHSSGGLQETQYF. CDR3 nucleotides: TGTGCCAGCCACTCATCAGGGGGTTTACAAGAGACCCAGTACTTC. The chain carries TRBV3-1 and TRBJ2-5; 7 nucleotides match TRBD1. The CDR3 sequence is 15 residues long. In germline, CDR1 is LGHDT, CDR2 YNNKEL (reference sequence). Losses at the gene ends were 8 bases for V and 2 bases for J; bases not matched to a gene: 11.

The sample holds a few counts of this clonotype. The chain links TRBV5-4 to TRBJ2-2; D is unresolved. CDR3 length: 13 amino acids. V was pared by 4 bases and J by 4 bases, with 8 bases between. The germline gives CDR1 SGHNT, CDR2 YYREEE (reference sequence). Written as DNA, the CDR3 is TGTGCCAGCAGCCCACACTCCACCGGGGAGCTGTTTTTT. Residues: CASSPHSTGELFF. Combining the CDR3 with reference TRBV5-4 and TRBJ2-2 gives the whole variable domain ETGVTQSPTHLIKTRGQQVTLRCSSQSGHNTVSWYQQALGQGPQFIFQYYREEENGRGNFPPRFSGLQFPNYSSELNVNALELDDSALYLCASSPHSTGELFFGEGSRLTVL.

In its sample, this clonotype was seen a few times. The rearrangement links TRBV20-1 to TRBJ2-3; 14 bases match TRBD2. The germline V gene encodes CDR1 DFQATT and CDR2 SNEGSKA (reference sequence). CDR3 size: 16 residues. The junction had 15 bases not matched to a gene; V was cut back by 2 bases and J by 14 bases. This CDR3 reads CSARLGLAGASLVWYF. CDR3 nucleotides: TGCAGTGCTAGACTGGGACTAGCGGGGGCCTCCTTGGTCTGGTATTTT.

This clonotype is medium-sized. The chain joins TRBV12-3 or TRBV12-4 to TRBJ2-3; TRBD1 is a possible D gene (6 bases). The V and J ends lost 2 bases and 11 bases respectively, with 11 bases between them. The CDR3 spans 12 residues. The DNA of the CDR3 is TGTGCCAGCAGTTTAAAACAGGGTATGCAGTATTTT. Translated: CASSLKQGMQYF.

The CDR3: CASSRDRVKTQYF. Here the CDR3 DNA reads TGTGCCAGCAGCCGGGACAGGGTCAAGACCCAGTACTTC. V is TRBV7-2 and J is TRBJ2-5; the match to TRBD1 covers 9 bases. Trimming removed 5 bases from V and 6 bases from J; junction bases left unmatched: 4. Looked up from germline, CDR1 is SGHTA and CDR2 is FQGNSA. This CDR3 spans 13 amino acids.

The chain carries TRBV7-2 and TRBJ2-7; D perhaps matches TRBD1 (6 bases). Germline-derived CDR1 and CDR2 are SGHTA and FQGNSA. The ends were cut back, 8 bases at V and 4 bases at J, with 12 bases in the middle. CDR3 length equals 12 residues. DNA for the CDR3: TGTGCCAGCTCCGGGACAAAGTACGAGCAGTACTTC. This translates into CASSGTKYEQYF.

This chain uses TRBV6-6 with TRBJ1-2; D is perhaps TRBD1 (5 bases). This CDR3 has 11 residues. V was shortened by 8 bases and J by 8 bases, with 12 bases between the two germline ends. Germline loops: CDR1 MNHNY, CDR2 SVGAGI (reference sequence). The CDR3 here is CASAMGGGYTF. The CDR3 bases are TGTGCCAGCGCCATGGGGGGGGGCTACACCTTC.

Here the CDR3 DNA reads TGTGCCAGCAGTGAACAGCGGGGGGCGATTGAGCAGTTCTTC. Translating it yields CASSEQRGAIEQFF. The chain recombines TRBV6-1 with TRBJ2-1, with 9 bases fitting TRBD2. Trimming at V came to 2 bases and at J to 9 bases, leaving 5 bases not matched to a gene. The length of the CDR3 is 14 residues. CDR1 and CDR2 (germline): MNHNS, SASEGT.

This clonotype has a handful of counts. The chain has TRBV5-1 and TRBJ2-7; perhaps D is TRBD1 or TRBD2 (5 bases each). This CDR3 has 14 residues. Per germline, CDR1 SGHRS and CDR2 YFSETQ. Deletions cut 0 bases from V and 5 bases from J, with 12 bases between. CDR3 nucleotides: TGCGCCAGCAGCTTGGGGGACGTAGGGGACGAGCAGTACTTC. Residues: CASSLGDVGDEQYF.

This clonotype was detected ten times or more. V usage is TRBV24-1 and J usage is TRBJ2-5, with 8 bases fitting TRBD1. The CDR3 loop spans 14 amino acids. With V trimmed by 7 bases and J by 2 bases, 5 bases remained unmatched. CDR1 and CDR2 (germline): KGHDR, SFDVKD. CDR3 in amino acids: CATSPGQGQETQYF. In DNA, the CDR3 is TGTGCCACCAGCCCCGGACAGGGACAAGAGACCCAGTACTTC.

This clonotype showed up many times. The V call is TRBV5-1, the J call TRBJ2-1; the D gene is possibly TRBD2 (7 bases). V lost 0 bases and J lost 8, with 12 bases in between. Germline V gene sequence: CDR1 SGHRS, CDR2 YFSETQ. The CDR3 contains 14 residues. CDR3 region: CASSLDRGGHEQFF. The CDR3, as DNA: TGCGCCAGCAGCTTGGATAGGGGGGGGCATGAGCAGTTCTTC. Full variable domain (missing parts from reference TRBV5-1 and TRBJ2-1): KAGVTQTPRYLIKTRGQQVTLSCSPISGHRSVSWYQQTPGQGLQFLFEYFSETQRNKGNFPGRFSGRQFSNSRSEMNVSTLELGDSALYLCASSLDRGGHEQFFGPGTRLTVL.

The table lists this clonotype with many counts. This chain joins TRBV27 and TRBJ2-5, with TRBD1 matching 10 bases. V shed 6 bases, J shed 6 bases, and the junction held 4 bases outside the gene matches. Germline V lookup: CDR1 MNHEY, CDR2 SMNVEV (reference sequence). The CDR3 covers 13 residues. The CDR3 reads CASRRQGAKTQYF. The CDR3 DNA is TGTGCCAGCAGACGACAGGGGGCCAAGACCCAGTACTTC.

This clonotype was observed a few times. The chain carries TRBV9 and TRBJ1-1, with D unclear. CDR3 length equals 13 residues. Germline V lookup: CDR1 SGDLS, CDR2 YYNGEE. V was pared by 0 bases and J by 2 bases, with 5 bases between. DNA of the CDR3: TGTGCCAGCAGCGTAGTAGCAAACACTGAAGCTTTCTTT. It codes for CASSVVANTEAFF.